One sample yielded the 14 T cell receptor beta chains listed below, sequenced in a study of response to subunit inactivated influenza vaccine. TCRdb ran MiXCR on the RT-PCR reads and lists one entry per CDR3 protein. Of a few hundred thousand distinct CDR3 sequences in the sample, 11% were seen once. This same sample was also part of a study on T cells expressing NK-cell markers. That paper notes: With UMIs, 5'RACE template switching was used to make TCR beta cDNA.

Sequences were derived from PBMCs from blood, sampled on the day of vaccination. All receptors come from a man between 50 and 59 years old who received an inactivated influenza vaccine.

The rearrangement uses TRBV12-3 or TRBV12-4 and TRBJ2-7; 8 bases are a match to TRBD2. This CDR3 region has 15 residues. J gave up 3 bases and V 8 bases, and 12 bases lay outside the gene matches. CDR3: CASAPAGGPFYEQYF. The CDR3 nucleotides are TGTGCCAGCGCCCCCGCGGGGGGCCCCTTCTACGAGCAGTACTTC.

This clonotype showed up just a few times. The rearrangement uses TRBV6-5 and TRBJ2-2, with 12 bases aligning to TRBD2. The V and J ends lost 2 bases and 5 bases, in that order; junction bases with no gene match: 3. CDR1 MNHEY and CDR2 SVGAGI come from the germline V gene. The CDR3 runs to 16 residues. The CDR3, as DNA: TGTGCCAGCAGTTACCTAGCGGGAGGGCCTACCGGGGAGCTGTTTTTT. Translation: CASSYLAGGPTGELFF.

This clonotype was found many times. The chain combines TRBV15 with TRBJ2-3, with a weak D call TRBD1 (5 bases). V was pared by 1 base and J by 1 base, with 9 bases between. The germline gives CDR1 LNHNV, CDR2 YYDKDF (reference sequence). The CDR3 extends over 15 amino acids. For the CDR3, the DNA is TGTGCCACCAGCAGAGTAGGCAGGGGCACAGATACGCAGTATTTT. Its protein product is CATSRVGRGTDTQYF.

V and J are TRBV11-1 and TRBJ2-3; no firm D call. The CDR3 length is 14 residues. Germline V lookup: CDR1 SGHAT, CDR2 FQDESV (reference sequence). Trimming removed 2 bases from V and 3 bases from J, with 9 bases in between. The CDR3 region has the DNA TGTGCCAGCAGCTTAAATTACGGAACAGATACGCAGTATTTT. This translates into CASSLNYGTDTQYF.

This clonotype was picked up many times. The chain combines TRBV7-9 with TRBJ2-7, with TRBD1 identical over 8 bases. Germline V CDR1 and CDR2: SEHNR, FQNEAQ (reference sequence). The junction had 4 bases not matched to a gene; V was cut back by 6 bases and J by 0 bases. The CDR3 contains 14 residues. The CDR3 sequence: CASRPGTGSYEQYF. In nucleotides, the CDR3 is TGTGCCAGCAGACCCGGGACAGGCTCCTACGAGCAGTACTTC.

This clonotype was seen at least ten times. The V and J genes are TRBV4-1 and TRBJ2-2; 7 nucleotides match TRBD2. CDR1 is MGHRA and CDR2 is YSYEKL in the germline V gene. V lost 4 bases to trimming and J lost 7 bases; unmatched junction nucleotides: 9. The CDR3 contains 15 residues. This chain's CDR3 is CASSLMGGIGGELFF. The CDR3 region has the DNA TGCGCCAGCAGCCTCATGGGGGGGATAGGCGGGGAGCTGTTTTTT.

The chain carries TRBV5-1 and TRBJ2-5; 7 bases line up with TRBD1. With V trimmed by 3 bases and J by 4 bases, 9 bases remained unmatched. CDR3 length: 15 amino acids. CDR1 and CDR2 (germline): SGHRS, YFSETQ. CDR3 coding DNA: TGCGCCAGCAGCTCGCAACAGGGGAAGACAGAGACCCAGTACTTC. This sequence encodes CASSSQQGKTETQYF.

In its sample, this clonotype was seen many times. The chain joins TRBV6-2 or TRBV6-3 to TRBJ2-3, with D perhaps given as TRBD1 or TRBD2 (5 bases each). Germline V lookup: CDR1 MNHEY, CDR2 SVGEGT. The V end was cut by 6 bases, the J end by 0 bases, with 19 bases between. The CDR3 sequence is 17 residues long. As DNA, the CDR3 is TGTGCCAGCAGACAACCCCCCGGGACCCAAAGCACAGATACGCAGTATTTT. Amino acid sequence: CASRQPPGTQSTDTQYF.

This clonotype was seen more than once but under ten times. This chain uses TRBV5-1 with TRBJ2-3; D remains ambiguous. CDR1 and CDR2 (germline): SGHRS, YFSETQ. The CDR3 extends over 15 amino acids. Trimming stripped 4 bases from V and 2 bases from J, with 14 bases between. DNA for the CDR3: TGCGCCAGCAGCAACGGTCTTTACCCCACAGATACGCAGTATTTT. Encoded protein: CASSNGLYPTDTQYF.

This clonotype came up a few times. This rearrangement joins TRBV14 to TRBJ1-5, with a weak D call TRBD1 (6 bases). In germline, CDR1 is SGHDN, CDR2 FVKESK. CDR3 size: 15 residues. V was clipped by 1 base and J by 2 bases, with 9 bases between them. CDR3 amino acids: CASSQARTGNQPQHF. CDR3 sequence (DNA): TGTGCCAGCAGCCAAGCGAGGACAGGCAATCAGCCCCAGCATTTT.

This clonotype was seen at least ten times. The chain uses TRBV5-1 and TRBJ2-5; 7 nucleotides line up with TRBD1. The CDR3 spans 16 residues. Germline V gene sequence: CDR1 SGHRS, CDR2 YFSETQ. Losses at the gene ends were 0 bases for V and 1 base for J; bases not matched to a gene: 6. The CDR3 DNA sequence: TGCGCCAGCAGCTTGGCCCCAACAGGGGCCCAAGAGACCCAGTACTTC. It specifies CASSLAPTGAQETQYF.

This clonotype has more than one count but fewer than ten. V usage is TRBV4-2 and J usage is TRBJ2-7; 10 bases map to TRBD1. Germline assignment: CDR1 LGHNA and CDR2 YNFKEQ. With V trimmed by 4 bases and J by 6 bases, 9 bases remained unmatched. The CDR3 contains 15 residues. The CDR3 sequence: CASSRIRGQGSEQYF. CDR3 DNA sequence: TGTGCCAGCAGCCGCATTCGGGGACAGGGGTCCGAGCAGTACTTC.

This chain connects TRBV9 to TRBJ2-1; TRBD2 agrees at 10 bases. The V gene's germline CDR1 is SGDLS and CDR2 YYNGEE. V dropped 0 bases and J dropped 5; count of bases not matched to a gene: 5. This CDR3 spans 16 amino acids. CDR3 in amino acids: CASSVGPAGGNNEQFF. The CDR3 nucleotides read TGTGCCAGCAGCGTAGGCCCAGCGGGAGGGAACAATGAGCAGTTCTTC.

This clonotype came up a few times. The chain joins TRBV5-5 to TRBJ2-3; tentative D call: TRBD2 (6 bases). This CDR3 has 14 residues. Germline CDR1 reads SGHKS; CDR2 reads YYEKEE (reference sequence). The V and J ends lost 4 bases and 0 bases respectively, with 9 bases between them. The CDR3 loop reads CASSIGTSTDTQYF. CDR3 in DNA: TGTGCCAGCAGCATCGGGACTAGCACAGATACGCAGTATTTT. Looking up the rest from reference TRBV5-5 and TRBJ2-3 gives the full variable domain: DAGVTQSPTHLIKTRGQQVTLRCSPISGHKSVSWYQQVLGQGPQFIFQYYEKEERGRGNFPDRFSARQFPNYSSELNVNALLLGDSALYLCASSIGTSTDTQYFGPGTRLTVL.